This T cell receptor beta chain was sequenced during a study of CD4+ T cells in melanoma. General study points: In melanoma, neoantigen-specific CD4+ T cells reportedly differed in differentiation state. CD8+ T cell, macrophage and B cell function reportedly correlated with neoantigen-specific CD4+ T cells.

On this clone itself: What it recognizes is unknown.

The table came from immunoSEQ multiplex PCR; TCRdb's copy has only in-frame clones and leaves some out. The table records over 9,000 clones, approximately 70% of them present only once. The clonotype was recovered from a human donor with melanoma. The specimen was cells from a culture (not recorded whether cultured in vitro).

This CDR3 reads CASSLGGTVNEKLFF. Written as DNA, the CDR3 is TGTGCCAGCAGCTTAGGCGGGACAGTTAATGAAAAACTGTTTTTT. This chain links TRBV7-8 with TRBJ1-4; 7 bases match TRBD1. V gave up 1 base and J gave up 4 bases; unmatched junction bases: 3. The CDR3 is made up of 15 amino acids. Germline CDR1 is SGHVS and CDR2 is FQNEAQ.